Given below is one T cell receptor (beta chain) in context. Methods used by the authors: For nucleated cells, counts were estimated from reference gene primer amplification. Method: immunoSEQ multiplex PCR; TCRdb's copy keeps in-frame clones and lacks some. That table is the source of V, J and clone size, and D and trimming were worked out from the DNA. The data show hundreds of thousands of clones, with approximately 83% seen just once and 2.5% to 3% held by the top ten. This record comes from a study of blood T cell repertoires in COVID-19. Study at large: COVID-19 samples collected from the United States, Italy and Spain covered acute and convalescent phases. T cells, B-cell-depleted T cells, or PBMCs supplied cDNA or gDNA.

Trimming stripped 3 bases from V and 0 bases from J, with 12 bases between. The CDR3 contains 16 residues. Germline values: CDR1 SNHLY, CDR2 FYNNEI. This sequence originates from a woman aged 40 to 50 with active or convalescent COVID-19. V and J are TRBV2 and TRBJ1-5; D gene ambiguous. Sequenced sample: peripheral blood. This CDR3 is CASSEGAVYSNQPQHF. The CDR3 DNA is TGTGCCAGCAGTGAGGGAGCCGTATATAGCAATCAGCCCCAGCATTTT.